The rows below give T cell receptor beta chains drawn from one sample of a study of blood T cells in healthy people across ages. TCRdb re-called the 5' RACE reads with MiXCR, one entry per CDR3 protein. Here the sample spans roughly 900,000 distinct CDR3 sequences, under 30% being singletons. Material for sequencing was blood. All receptors derive from a woman older than 75 in good health. CDR3s include the opening cysteine and the closing phenylalanine or tryptophan. A D gene is named only where the DNA matches it firmly. Size is stated for part of the rows, as once, few or many counts, or as a class when the clone is expanded.

J | D | length | size | V | DNA | CDR3
TRBJ1-5 | NA | 17 | NA | TRBV6-2/TRBV6-3 | TGTGCCAGCAGTTACCCTACCGGGAGCCCCGCTCTTCAACCCCAGCATTTT | CASSYPTGSPALQPQHF
TRBJ2-3 | TRBD2 | 19 | NA | TRBV7-2 | TGTGCCAGCAGCTTCTGGACTAGCGGGGGGGCCGGGGAAACAGAGACGCAGTATTTT | CASSFWTSGGAGETETQYF
TRBJ1-2 | NA | 15 | many | TRBV7-9 | TGTGCCAGCAGCTTGAAGGCAGGGGTTGGCTATGGCTACACCTTC | CASSLKAGVGYGYTF
TRBJ2-7 | NA | 15 | NA | TRBV29-1 | TGCAGCGTTGAGTGGTGGCAGGGTGACTACAATGAGCAGTACTTC | CSVEWWQGDYNEQYF
TRBJ2-5 | NA | 15 | NA | TRBV7-6 | TGTGCCAGCAGCTTAGATACAGGCTATCTCAATGAGCAGTACTTC | CASSLDTGYLNEQYF
TRBJ1-1 | NA | 14 | NA | TRBV20-1 | TGCAGTGCTAGATCTTCGCAGGGGCGGTCTGAAGCTTTCTTT | CSARSSQGRSEAFF
TRBJ1-1 | NA | 13 | NA | TRBV6-4 | TGTGCCAGCACTCGACAGTTGAACACTGAAGCTTTCTTT | CASTRQLNTEAFF
TRBJ2-1 | NA | 16 | many | TRBV7-2 | TGTGCCAGCAGCTTGGGGTTTTCGGACTACCACAATGAGCAGTTCTTC | CASSLGFSDYHNEQFF
TRBJ2-3 | TRBD2 | 15 | few | TRBV5-6 | TGTGCCAGCAGCTTGGTAGCGGGGGGCCGAGATACGCAGTATTTT | CASSLVAGGRDTQYF
TRBJ2-7 | NA | 15 | many | TRBV9 | TGTGCCAGCAGCGTATGGTCAGCCGCAGGCTACGAGCAGTACTTC | CASSVWSAAGYEQYF
TRBJ1-1 | NA | 12 | NA | TRBV29-1 | TGCAGCGTTGCTCGAGGGAGCACTGAAGCTTTCTTT | CSVARGSTEAFF
TRBJ2-5 | NA | 14 | few | TRBV5-1 | TGCGCCAGCAGCTGGGATACAGGGTGGGAGACCCAGTACTTC | CASSWDTGWETQYF
TRBJ2-3 | TRBD1 | 14 | NA | TRBV3-1 | TGTGCCAGCAGGCGACAGGGGGCGGCAGATACGCAGTATTTT | CASRRQGAADTQYF
TRBJ2-1 | NA | 15 | many | TRBV12-3/TRBV12-4 | TGTGCCAGCCGTCCCCAGGGGGGCTCCTACAATGAGCAGTTCTTC | CASRPQGGSYNEQFF
TRBJ1-2 | NA | 10 | many | TRBV7-2 | TGTGCCAGCGGCTCCTATGGCTACACCTTC | CASGSYGYTF
TRBJ1-2 | TRBD1 | 16 | NA | TRBV11-2 | TGTGCCAGCAGCTTAGGGGACAGATCCCCTTGGTATGGCTACACCTTC | CASSLGDRSPWYGYTF
TRBJ2-3 | TRBD2 | 16 | NA | TRBV12-3/TRBV12-4 | TGTGCCAGCAGTTCAAAGCGGGGGGTCAGCACAGATACGCAGTATTTT | CASSSKRGVSTDTQYF
TRBJ1-4 | NA | 13 | NA | TRBV2 | TGTGCCAGCAATGGACGGTATAATGAAAAACTGTTTTTT | CASNGRYNEKLFF
TRBJ2-7 | NA | 15 | NA | TRBV6-1 | TGTGCCAGCAGTGAGGAGGGGGCGAGCTCCTACGAGCAGTACTTC | CASSEEGASSYEQYF
TRBJ1-5 | NA | 14 | few | TRBV7-8 | TGTGCCAGCAGCCAACGGGGTTTAAATCAGCCCCAGCATTTT | CASSQRGLNQPQHF
TRBJ2-7 | NA | 14 | NA | TRBV19 | TGTGCCAGTAGTATAGATCTGCAGGCATACGAGCAGTACTTC | CASSIDLQAYEQYF
TRBJ1-1 | TRBD1 | 12 | NA | TRBV20-1 | TGCAGTACTCAGGGGGGGGGCCCTGAAGCTTTCTTT | CSTQGGGPEAFF
TRBJ1-1 | NA | 13 | many | TRBV20-1 | TGCAGTGCTAGGCTGGGAGTGAACACTGAAGCTTTCTTT | CSARLGVNTEAFF
TRBJ2-1 | NA | 13 | once | TRBV7-2 | TGTGCCAGCAGCTCAAGGACCATCCGCGAGCAGTTCTTC | CASSSRTIREQFF
TRBJ2-1 | TRBD1 | 16 | NA | TRBV18 | TGTGCCAGCTCACCACCGGGCCAGGGGGCGGGGAATGAGCAGTTCTTC | CASSPPGQGAGNEQFF
TRBJ1-2 | NA | 14 | NA | TRBV6-6 | TGTGCCAGCAGGCGGCGGGGTCCTAACTATGGCTACACCTTC | CASRRRGPNYGYTF
TRBJ2-7 | NA | 12 | few | TRBV6-5 | TGTGCCAGCAAAACAGGGGGGGACAAGCAGTACTTC | CASKTGGDKQYF
TRBJ2-5 | TRBD2 | 16 | NA | TRBV20-1 | TGCAGTGCTAGAGGAGGTAGCGGGGACACCTCAGAGACCCAGTACTTC | CSARGGSGDTSETQYF
TRBJ1-2 | NA | 14 | many | TRBV20-1 | TGCAGTGCTAGAGATAGAGGGGCTAACTATGGCTACACCTTC | CSARDRGANYGYTF
TRBJ2-1 | NA | 14 | many | TRBV12-3/TRBV12-4 | TGTGCCAGCAGTTTAGACGGGCGTCGTAATGAGCAGTTCTTC | CASSLDGRRNEQFF
TRBJ1-6 | NA | 17 | few | TRBV20-1 | TGCAGTGCTAGAAGAGGAGGCAGGGTCGCCTATAATTCACCCCTCCACTTT | CSARRGGRVAYNSPLHF
TRBJ2-3 | TRBD1 | 14 | few | TRBV6-5 | TGTGCCAGCAGCACGACAGGGGGGTCAGATACGCAGTATTTT | CASSTTGGSDTQYF
TRBJ2-1 | NA | 15 | many | TRBV21-1 | TGTGCCAGCAGCCTCAAACATCGAGGGGTCAATGAGCAGTTCTTC | CASSLKHRGVNEQFF
TRBJ2-3 | TRBD2 | 16 | many | TRBV4-3 | TGCGCCAGCAGCCAAGTGGGCGGGGGGGCCAGAGATACGCAGTATTTT | CASSQVGGGARDTQYF
TRBJ2-1 | NA | 16 | NA | TRBV6-5 | TGTGCCAGCAGTTTGGGACCTGGCGGAGCCTACAATGAGCAGTTCTTC | CASSLGPGGAYNEQFF
TRBJ1-2 | NA | 14 | NA | TRBV7-9 | TGTGCCAGCAGCTTACAATTTGGCATAGAAGGCTACACCTTC | CASSLQFGIEGYTF
TRBJ2-3 | NA | 10 | many | TRBV29-1 | TGCAGCGTCTTCCGGGATACGCAGTATTTT | CSVFRDTQYF
TRBJ1-6 | NA | 14 | NA | TRBV9 | TGTGCCAGCAGCGTAGGACAGGTATCCTCACCCCTCCACTTT | CASSVGQVSSPLHF
TRBJ2-7 | NA | 12 | many | TRBV29-1 | TGCAGCGTTGTCGAAGGGAAACACGAGCAGTACTTC | CSVVEGKHEQYF
TRBJ2-5 | NA | 11 | few | TRBV30 | TGTGCCTGGAGCTCCCAAGAGACCCAGTACTTC | CAWSSQETQYF
TRBJ2-1 | NA | 17 | many | TRBV12-3/TRBV12-4 | TGTGCCAGCAGTTCCCTTTTTGGGGGGGGGCCGGGCAATGAGCAGTTCTTC | CASSSLFGGGPGNEQFF
TRBJ2-1 | TRBD1 | 17 | NA | TRBV28 | TGTGCCAGCAGAACCCACACCGGGACAGCAAACGACAATGAGCAGTTCTTC | CASRTHTGTANDNEQFF
TRBJ1-2 | NA | 14 | many | TRBV7-2 | TGCGCCAGCAGCTTGGGGCAGGGAGGCTATGGCTACACCTTC | CASSLGQGGYGYTF
TRBJ1-1 | NA | 14 | few | TRBV14 | TGTGCCAGCAGCCAAGTTGCGGGGCGGTCTGAAGCTTTCTTT | CASSQVAGRSEAFF
TRBJ2-2 | NA | 16 | NA | TRBV5-1 | TGCGCCAGCACCCCGGTGGAGACCCTTAACACCGGGGGGCTGTTTTTT | CASTPVETLNTGGLFF
TRBJ2-3 | TRBD2 | 18 | NA | TRBV14 | TGTGCCAGCAGCCTCCGTGCCACCGGGACTAGCGAGACAGATACGCAGTATTTT | CASSLRATGTSETDTQYF
TRBJ2-1 | NA | 15 | few | TRBV6-1 | TGTGCCACCCTCCCGAGGGAGGGGGCCAACAATGAGCAGTTCTTC | CATLPREGANNEQFF
TRBJ2-1 | TRBD2 | 17 | many | TRBV7-9 | TGTGCCAGCAGCGCCAGGACTAGCGGGGGGCACTACAATGAGCAGTTCTTC | CASSARTSGGHYNEQFF
TRBJ2-3 | NA | 14 | many | TRBV6-5 | TGTGCCAGCAGTTACGGGGTAGGGGCAGATACGCAGTATTTT | CASSYGVGADTQYF
TRBJ1-6 | NA | 16 | NA | TRBV4-3 | TGCGCCAGCAGCCAAGATTCGGGGCTCCTTGGATCACCCCTCCACTTT | CASSQDSGLLGSPLHF
TRBJ2-5 | NA | 16 | few | TRBV3-1 | TGTGCCAGCAGCCAAGGGGTGCAGGGGAATGGAGAGACCCAGTACTTC | CASSQGVQGNGETQYF
TRBJ2-4 | NA | 13 | NA | TRBV20-1 | TGCAGTGCTAGAGAACAGGCCCTAAACATTCAGTACTTC | CSAREQALNIQYF
TRBJ1-2 | NA | 14 | NA | TRBV27 | TGTGCCAGCAGCCGCTCCATCCGAAACTATGGCTACACCTTC | CASSRSIRNYGYTF
TRBJ2-1 | TRBD2 | 14 | few | TRBV2 | TGTGCCAGCAGTTTTAGCGGGGTCTACAATGAGCAGTTCTTC | CASSFSGVYNEQFF
TRBJ2-7 | NA | 14 | many | TRBV7-2 | TGTGCCAGCAGCTTAGTCGGGCAGGGGTACGAGCAGTACTTC | CASSLVGQGYEQYF
TRBJ1-1 | NA | 13 | NA | TRBV6-6 | TGTGCCAGCAGTTACCGCCAGGGCACTGAAGCTTTCTTT | CASSYRQGTEAFF